The 3 T cell receptor beta chains presented below share a single source sample, sequenced in a study of T cell responses to AZD1222 COVID-19 vaccine. Clones were sequenced by immunoSEQ multiplex PCR, and TCRdb holds only the in-frame ones, with some missing. Here the sample spans 60,000 to 75,000 clones, 75% to 85% being singletons. The sequenced sample was peripheral blood, obtained on day 0 of AZD1222 vaccination. All receptors come from an adult in good health.

The chain recombines TRBV24-1 with TRBJ1-5; perhaps TRBD1 as D (6 bases). V was trimmed by 10 bases and J by 0 bases, leaving 9 bases between them. The CDR3 spans 13 residues. The V gene's germline CDR1 is KGHDR and CDR2 SFDVKD. The CDR3 sequence is CATNRDSNQPQHF. The CDR3 bases are TGTGCCACTAACAGGGATAGCAATCAGCCCCAGCATTTT.

The chain uses TRBV5-6 and TRBJ2-3; the D is unclear. The CDR3 has 12 amino acids. The germline gives CDR1 SGHDT, CDR2 YYEEEE. Trimming cost V 0 bases and J 6 bases, with 5 bases left between them. The CDR3 sequence: CASSLGLDTQYF. The CDR3 region has the DNA TGTGCCAGCAGCTTGGGCCTGGATACGCAGTATTTT.

This clone is a singleton in its sample. V usage is TRBV19 and J usage is TRBJ1-5, with D unresolved. The germline V and J ends were trimmed by 3 bases and 4 bases, with 7 bases remaining between them. CDR1 is LNHDA, CDR2 SQIVND, per germline (reference sequence). There are 13 residues in the CDR3. The CDR3 bases are TGTGCCAGTAGTATGGAGAAGAATCAGCCCCAGCATTTT. It encodes CASSMEKNQPQHF.